One and the same sample provided the 25 T cell receptor beta chains below, sequenced in a study of T cell repertoires in cytomegalovirus infection. TCRdb itself ran the reads through MiXCR, one entry per CDR3 protein. The sample includes some 920,000 distinct CDR3 sequences, roughly 30% of them seen just once. The antigens for these receptors are not known. The material sequenced was cultured CD8+ T cells from PBMCs, taken from culture after CMV antigen stimulation. These receptor sequences come from a human donor in good health (CMV status not recorded). Some clones in this sample may be carry-over from other donors' samples.

CDR3 DNA sequence: TGTGCCAGCTCACCTCGAACTTTGGACAGGGACTATGGCTACACCTTC. This encodes CASSPRTLDRDYGYTF. The rearrangement links TRBV18 to TRBJ1-2; 8 nucleotides align to TRBD1. Germline assignment: CDR1 KGHSH and CDR2 LQKENI. CDR3 length equals 16 residues. The ends lost 3 bases at V and 3 bases at J; junction bases unmatched: 9.

The chain links TRBV9 to TRBJ2-3; possible D gene TRBD2, 5 bases. There are 13 residues in the CDR3. Germline values: CDR1 SGDLS, CDR2 YYNGEE. Trimming cost V 2 bases and J 1 base, with 5 bases left between them. The CDR3 coding sequence is TGTGCCAGCAGCGTGAGGGGCACAGATACGCAGTATTTT. Protein sequence: CASSVRGTDTQYF. Combining the CDR3 with reference TRBV9 and TRBJ2-3 gives the whole variable domain DSGVTQTPKHLITATGQRVTLRCSPRSGDLSVYWYQQSLDQGLQFLIQYYNGEERAKGNILERFSAQQFPDLHSELNLSSLELGDSALYFCASSVRGTDTQYFGPGTRLTVL.

Turning to this clonotype: A junction boundary mismatches the germline segment, possibly from a read error. The chain joins TRBV4-1 to TRBJ2-1; D is ambiguous. The CDR3 length is 11 residues. The germline V gene encodes CDR1 MGHRA and CDR2 YSYEKL. The CDR3 DNA sequence: TGCACCAGCAGCCAAGTCGATGAGCAGTTCTTC. Its translation: CTSSQVDEQFF.

There are a few counts of this clonotype. The chain carries TRBV4-1 and TRBJ2-7, with a possible D match to TRBD1 (5 bases). Trimming removed 0 bases at V and 2 bases at J, with 11 bases between. The CDR3 loop spans 15 amino acids. CDR1 is MGHRA and CDR2 is YSYEKL in the germline V gene. The chain's CDR3 is CASSQDPTVTYEQYF. The CDR3 DNA follows: TGCGCCAGCAGCCAAGATCCGACAGTCACCTACGAGCAGTACTTC.

V usage is TRBV10-2 and J usage is TRBJ2-3; 8 nucleotides align to TRBD2. Germline V gene lookup returns CDR1 WSHSY and CDR2 SAAADI. The CDR3 is 14 amino acids. After removal of 5 bases from V and 5 bases from J, the junction contained 6 bases not matched to a gene. CDR3 sequence: CASSWWLAGDTQYF. DNA of the CDR3: TGCGCCAGCAGTTGGTGGCTAGCGGGAGATACGCAGTATTTT.

In this sample, this clonotype turned up a few times. CDR3 residues: CASSYSSGLGRGEQYV. CDR3 DNA: TGTGCCAGCAGTTACTCGAGTGGACTAGGGCGCGGAGAGCAGTACGTC. The chain recombines TRBV6-2 or TRBV6-3 with TRBJ2-7, with 7 bases aligning to TRBD2. Germline lookup yields CDR1 MNHEY and CDR2 SVGEGT. The CDR3 loop spans 16 amino acids. Trimming took 0 bases from V and 7 from J; bases not matched to a gene: 12.

This clonotype was counted once. Given a much more abundant clone one base away, this may be a read error. The rearrangement uses TRBV7-2 and TRBJ1-1; D gene uncertain. The CDR3 contains 15 residues. Per germline, CDR1 SGHTA and CDR2 FQGNSA. The CDR3 region is CASSRHRETLTETFF. CDR3 in DNA: TGTGCCAGCAGTCGACACCGGGAGACGCTAACTGAAACTTTCTTT.

This clonotype was seen many times. The rearrangement links TRBV7-2 to TRBJ2-1; D may be TRBD1 (5 bases). The germline CDR1 and CDR2 sequences are SGHTA and FQGNSA. V was cut by 1 base and J by 8 bases, with 12 bases left in between. The CDR3 loop spans 14 amino acids. The CDR3: CASSLGRVVDEQFF. In DNA, the CDR3 is TGTGCCAGCAGCTTAGGCAGGGTGGTGGATGAGCAGTTCTTC.

The CDR3 DNA follows: TGTGCCAGCAGCTTACCCCGGACAGGGAGGCGCACTGAAGCTTTCTTT. Protein: CASSLPRTGRRTEAFF. The rearrangement joins TRBV11-2 to TRBJ1-1, with 8 bases identical to TRBD1. Looked up from germline, CDR1 is SGHAT and CDR2 is FQNNGV. This CDR3 is 16 amino acids long. Unmatched junction bases numbered 9, after V lost 2 bases and J lost 4 bases. The full variable domain, in which reference TRBV11-2 and TRBJ1-1 provide the parts outside the CDR3, is EAGVAQSPRYKIIEKRQSVAFWCNPISGHATLYWYQQILGQGPKLLIQFQNNGVVDDSQLPKDRFSAERLKGVDSTLKIQPAKLEDSAVYLCASSLPRTGRRTEAFFGQGTRLTVV.

The chain employs TRBV9 and TRBJ2-7; TRBD2 matches 7 bases. Germline V gene lookup returns CDR1 SGDLS and CDR2 YYNGEE. V was pared by 3 bases and J by 0 bases, with 6 bases of the junction left unmatched. The CDR3 consists of 15 residues. CDR3 region: CASSGTSVSSYEQYF. CDR3 coding DNA: TGTGCCAGCAGCGGCACTAGCGTGAGCTCCTACGAGCAGTACTTC.

The rearrangement uses TRBV3-1 and TRBJ1-6, with a possible D match to TRBD1 (6 bases). CDR1 is LGHDT, CDR2 YNNKEL, per germline (reference sequence). V lost 6 bases and J 13 bases, leaving 16 bases between the germline ends. The CDR3 runs to 13 residues. The CDR3 coding sequence is TGTGCCAGCAGACCCGGACAGATGGGTCCCCTCCACTTT. It is translated as CASRPGQMGPLHF.

The rearrangement uses TRBV9 and TRBJ1-6; no clear D. V dropped 0 bases and J dropped 10 bases, with 5 bases sitting between them. This CDR3 comprises 12 residues. The germline CDR1 and CDR2 sequences are SGDLS and YYNGEE. The CDR3 region has the DNA TGTGCCAGCAGCGTAGAATCCTCACCCCTCCACTTT. Its protein product is CASSVESSPLHF.

This clonotype was seen more than once but under ten times. The rearrangement links TRBV27 to TRBJ1-1, with D perhaps TRBD1 (5 bases). The germline CDR1 and CDR2 sequences are MNHEY and SMNVEV (reference sequence). The ends were cut back, 3 bases at V and 3 bases at J, with 11 bases in the middle. This CDR3 spans 14 amino acids. CDR3 in DNA: TGTGCCAGCAGTTTTGGGGGTGGGCACACTGAAGCTTTCTTT. Its translation is CASSFGGGHTEAFF.

This clonotype was counted a few times. The chain employs TRBV6-1 and TRBJ1-5, with a weak D call TRBD1 (6 bases). V lost 7 bases and J lost 0, with 22 bases in between. Germline CDR1 reads MNHNS; CDR2 reads SASEGT. CDR3 length: 18 residues. The CDR3 here is CASKGGRGELYSNQPQHF. DNA of the CDR3: TGTGCCAGCAAGGGCGGCAGGGGAGAGCTTTATAGCAATCAGCCCCAGCATTTT.

The chain joins TRBV15 to TRBJ1-5; D remains unclear. V was cut by 1 base and J by 7 bases, with 17 bases left in between. Germline CDR1 reads LNHNV; CDR2 reads YYDKDF (reference sequence). The CDR3 has 16 residues. The DNA of the CDR3 is TGTGCCACCAGCAGAGTGTGGTCAGACGGTGACCAGCCCCAGCATTTT. As protein: CATSRVWSDGDQPQHF.

This clonotype was recorded many times. The J gene is TRBJ1-5, the V gene TRBV7-6, with D perhaps matching TRBD1 (6 bases). The CDR3 totals 15 residues. Trimming removed 1 base from V and 6 bases from J, with 13 bases in between. CDR1 and CDR2 (germline): SGHVS, FNYEAQ. The CDR3 DNA follows: TGTGCCAGCAGCTTAGGGTCAGGGGTGGCTCAGCCCCAGCATTTT. Translated: CASSLGSGVAQPQHF.

The table lists this clonotype with a few counts. The chain employs TRBV28 and TRBJ2-7; 10 bases line up with TRBD1. Germline-derived CDR1 and CDR2 are MDHEN and SYDVKM. Germline trimming cut 5 bases from V and 3 bases from J; bases unmatched to any gene: 4. CDR3 length equals 14 residues. CDR3 sequence reads: CASSAGTGDYEQYV. The CDR3 bases are TGTGCCAGCAGTGCCGGGACAGGGGACTACGAGCAGTACGTC.

This clonotype was observed a few times. The chain employs TRBV7-6 and TRBJ2-7, with TRBD2 identical over 8 bases. Looked up from germline, CDR1 is SGHVS and CDR2 is FNYEAQ. The V segment lost 1 base and the J segment 7 bases; nucleotides outside the gene matches: 9. This CDR3 has 15 amino acids. CDR3 loop: CASSLEAGAAHEQYF. The CDR3 bases are TGTGCCAGCAGCTTAGAAGCGGGGGCCGCCCATGAGCAGTACTTC.

The chain couples TRBV7-9 to TRBJ1-2; unclear D gene. Trimming took off 5 bases at V and 4 bases at J, with 11 bases between the two ends. CDR1 SEHNR and CDR2 FQNEAQ come from the germline V gene (reference sequence). CDR3 length: 13 residues. CDR3 DNA sequence: TGTGCCAGCAGCGGCAGGAGTTTCTATGGCTACACCTTC. Translating gives CASSGRSFYGYTF.

The rearrangement joins TRBV19 to TRBJ2-3; D gene ambiguous. This CDR3 region has 11 residues. Germline lookup yields CDR1 LNHDA and CDR2 SQIVND (reference sequence). Trimming removed 10 bases at V and 2 bases at J, with 7 bases between. This chain's CDR3 is CATSNTDTQYF. The CDR3 DNA is TGTGCCACATCGAACACAGATACGCAGTATTTT.

The chain uses TRBV5-1 and TRBJ2-6; the match to TRBD1 covers 8 bases. The CDR3 runs 18 residues. CDR1 and CDR2 from the germline V gene are SGHRS and YFSETQ. V gave up 3 bases and J gave up 3 bases; unmatched junction bases: 11. In nucleotides, the CDR3 is TGCGCCAGCAGCTCGCACGGACAGGGTAGGATTGGGGCCAACGTCCTGACTTTC. It yields the protein CASSSHGQGRIGANVLTF.

J is TRBJ1-5 and V is TRBV12-3 or TRBV12-4; the D is unclear. This CDR3 comprises 14 residues. The V end was cut by 3 bases, the J end by 3 bases, with 9 bases between. The CDR3 loop is CASSFHGPNQPQHF. In DNA form, the CDR3 reads TGTGCCAGCAGTTTTCATGGGCCCAATCAGCCCCAGCATTTT.

The V call is TRBV25-1, the J call TRBJ1-2; tentatively, D is TRBD1 (6 bases). The CDR3 spans 22 residues. CDR1 MGHDK and CDR2 SYGVNS come from the germline V gene. V was cut by 4 bases and J by 10 bases, with 43 bases left in between. The CDR3 DNA sequence: TGTGCCAGCAGTGTCCATCCTAGGGTCAAGGGGGTACTCCGGGAGCAAGCGGAGAACTACACCTTC. This encodes CASSVHPRVKGVLREQAENYTF.

This clonotype was counted only a few times. This chain uses TRBV20-1 with TRBJ1-1; D gene uncertain. V lost 1 base and J 3 bases, leaving 9 bases between the germline ends. Germline CDR1 is DFQATT and CDR2 is SNEGSKA (reference sequence). CDR3 size: 13 residues. The CDR3 spells CSARVPADTEAFF. CDR3 nucleotides: TGCAGTGCTAGAGTACCTGCGGACACTGAAGCTTTCTTT.

The V and J genes are TRBV28 and TRBJ1-5; D remains unclear. V shed 2 bases and J shed 11 bases, with 7 bases lying between them. The CDR3 runs 11 residues. Germline lookup yields CDR1 MDHEN and CDR2 SYDVKM. CDR3 DNA: TGTGCCAGCAGTTTAAAGCTTACCCAGCATTTT. The encoded protein is CASSLKLTQHF.